Only a few counts were recorded for the clone carrying this T cell receptor (beta chain). Germline CDR1 reads SGHRS; CDR2 reads YFSETQ. The V segment lost 2 bases and the J segment 7 bases; nucleotides outside the gene matches: 9. CDR3 length equals 16 residues. cDNA molecules, individually, were tagged with unique molecular identifiers. TCRdb fed the 5' RACE reads into MiXCR, producing one record per CDR3 protein. The sample has about 53,000 distinct CDR3 sequences, roughly an eighth seen once; the top ten hold roughly 2.5%. This sample was taken from a study of early T cells in non-severe SARS-CoV-2 infection.

The sequencing used whole blood, collected at baseline. The clonotype was recovered from an adult who was a healthcare worker with PCR-confirmed SARS-CoV-2 infection or an uninfected control (not recorded which). V and J are TRBV5-1 and TRBJ2-3; 11 nucleotides agree with TRBD2. The CDR3 DNA reads TGCGCCAGCAGCTTCCCGACTAGCGGGACCGGTAATACGCAGTATTTT. Protein product: CASSFPTSGTGNTQYF.